The present TCR beta chain was sequenced within a study of Ad26.COV2.S vaccination and SARS-CoV-2 variants. Profiled with immunoSEQ multiplex PCR; TCRdb holds only in-frame clones, not every one. Altogether hundreds of thousands of clones are present, roughly 91% being singletons, with the ten largest covering about 5%. Indicated treatment: about 20 received Ad26.COV2.S at low or high dose, single or two shots; roughly five received placebo; per-sample allocation not given. Sampling happened 63 days after the first vaccine or placebo injection. This clonotype was sampled from a person aged 18-60 years who received the Ad26.COV2.S COVID-19 vaccine or a placebo. The specimen comprised peripheral blood, sampled in a trial of Ad26.COV2.S vaccine versus placebo.

CDR3 loop: CASSFGTSGIEQFF. Written as DNA, the CDR3 is TGTGCCAGCAGCTTCGGGACTAGCGGGATTGAGCAGTTCTTC. The chain recombines TRBV7-2 with TRBJ2-1; TRBD2 matches at 13 bases. Trimming took 3 bases from V and 9 from J; bases not matched to a gene: 2. The CDR3 contains 14 residues. CDR1 and CDR2 (germline): SGHTA, FQGNSA.